The present entry profiles one T cell receptor (beta chain) with its context. This clonotype was detected a few times. Its antigen is currently not known. No much larger clone is present one base from it, and per-base qualities are unavailable. A patient counted as having stable Graves' hyperthyroidism if no progression to ophthalmopathy occurred over 18 months of follow-up. Hyperthyroidism patients were newly diagnosed, with disease duration under 2 months, and aged 18 to 65 years. The study excluded patients with uncontrolled infections, other autoimmune diseases, pregnancy or lactation. Clinical symptoms, serum thyroxine and TRAb, thyroid ultrasound, and orbital computed tomography formed the basis for the diagnoses. PBMCs were isolated from approximately 10 ml of fresh peripheral blood by Ficoll-Paque density gradient centrifugation. Trizol reagent was used to extract total RNA, and RNA quality was then checked on an Agilent 2100 Bioanalyzer.

The data were taken from a study of T cells in Graves' hyperthyroidism and ophthalmopathy (dated by TCRdb to about 2019). Background on the whole study: Peripheral blood was collected at initial diagnosis, before any treatment. TCR V-J signatures able to tell the groups apart were searched for in a discovery cohort of 95 or so patients, of whom about 40 had Graves' ophthalmopathy and around 58 had stable Graves' hyperthyroidism. An independent validation cohort of about 19 hyperthyroidism patients and some 15 patients who later progressed to ophthalmopathy tested prospective prediction of ophthalmopathy. The 85 to 100 discovery patients were divided at random into training and test sets in a 7:3 ratio. In several Graves' hyperthyroidism patients, the study also compared T-cell repertoires from thyroid tissue with T-cell repertoires from blood. After blood sampling, hyperthyroidism patients were treated with methimazole at a starting dose of 30 mg daily, and ophthalmopathy patients were treated with high-dose intravenous methylprednisolone. According to the paper, TCR Vbeta CDR3 sequencing was carried out on over 130 peripheral blood samples, which came from fewer than 50 ophthalmopathy, approximately 78 hyperthyroidism and approximately 17 progressor patients. Summary of the overall study and its limitations: Sample size was not statistically predetermined, and blinding of investigators to group allocation was not performed. In validation, the model predicted progression to ophthalmopathy with 55% to 71% sensitivity and approximately 74% specificity, a median of 6.5 months before onset. A 13 V-J signature model separated ophthalmopathy from stable hyperthyroidism, with 87.88% sensitivity and about 81% specificity in cross-validation and 80%/75% in testing. Most expanded thyroid clonotypes (frequency above 0.001) were also detected in blood, suggesting blood repertoires may reflect thyroid immune responses.

Reading from cysteine to phenylalanine, the CDR3 counts 16 amino acids. This entry keeps only the CDR3 DNA: 48 bases, framed from base 1. Taken from the germline V gene (reference sequence), the CDR1 and CDR2 loops are MNHNY and SVGAGI. V is pruned by 6 bases and J by 7 bases, leaving 9 bases of the junction without a gene match. TCR beta CDR3 regions were amplified from RNA transcripts. For the first round of RT-PCR on the TCR CDR3, the HTBI primer set was used together with the Qiagen OneStep RT-PCR kit. Libraries were constructed in a second round of multiplex PCR, after which size selection and purification were carried out. Paired-end sequencing of the libraries was performed with 100 bp reads on an Illumina HiSeq2000. The paper's processing steps were these. SOAPnuke was used to process the raw data, removing reads that contained adapters or uncalled bases, had a mean Phred below 15, or lacked an exact match to the constant primer or identifier. High-quality paired reads were merged using COPE v1.2.5, and each unique nucleotide sequence was defined as a clonotype. Clonotypes were aligned to IMGT TRBV, TRBD and TRBJ reference segments using MiTCR v1.1. The analysis included only V-J combinations with a frequency above 0.0001, which together covered more than 98% of the repertoires. A TCS score was defined as the ratio of F50 (clonal expansion) to E x V (chaos), with BLOSUM62-based TCRdist applied between CDR3 peptides within each V-J. Welch's t-statistics and random forest reduced roughly 500 V-J features to 10 to 15, which were used in a naive Bayes classifier (R e1071). Thyroid-blood repertoire similarity was quantified with the Morisita-Horn index. TCRdb handled the public reads itself, with Q25 trimming in fastp and clone calling in MiXCR, and kept productive beta chains. CDR3 protein duplicates are merged, each entry listing the most common genes and DNA. These V and J calls rely on TCRdb rather than the paper's analysis. This sample lists roughly 700,000 distinct CDR3 sequences; 35% were detected once. The ten largest clonotypes hold about a third of the sample.

The TCR sequence derives from a woman in her forties with Graves' hyperthyroidism. The sample comprised blood. The chain is made from TRBV6-6 and TRBJ1-6, and TRBD1 aligns with 10 junction nucleotides. The bases read TGTGCCAGCAGACCGGCCGGACAGGGGGGGAATTCACCCCTCCACTTT. This encodes CASRPAGQGGNSPLHF.